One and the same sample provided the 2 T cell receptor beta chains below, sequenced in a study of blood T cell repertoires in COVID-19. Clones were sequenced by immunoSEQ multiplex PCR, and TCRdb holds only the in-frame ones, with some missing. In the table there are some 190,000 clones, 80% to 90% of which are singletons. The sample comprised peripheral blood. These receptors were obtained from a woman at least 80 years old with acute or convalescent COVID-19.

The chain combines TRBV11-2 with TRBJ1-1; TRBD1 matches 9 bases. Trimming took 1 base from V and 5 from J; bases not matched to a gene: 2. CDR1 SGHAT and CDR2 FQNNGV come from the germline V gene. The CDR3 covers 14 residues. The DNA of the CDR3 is TGTGCCAGCAGCTTAGCGACAGGGGGGACTGAAGCTTTCTTT. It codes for CASSLATGGTEAFF.

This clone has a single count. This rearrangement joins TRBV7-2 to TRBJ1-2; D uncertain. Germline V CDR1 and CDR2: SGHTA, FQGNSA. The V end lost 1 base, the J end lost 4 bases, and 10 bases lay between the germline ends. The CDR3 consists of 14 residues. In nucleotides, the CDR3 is TGTGCCAGCAGCTTAGGGGTAGCTCTCTATGGCTACACCTTC. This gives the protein CASSLGVALYGYTF.